The next 14 T cell receptor beta chains were all read from a single sample in a study of T cells in narcolepsy. Sequenced by immunoSEQ multiplex PCR; TCRdb stores in-frame clones only, minus some. This table holds tens of thousands of clones, approximately 80% found once. Sequencing was carried out using CD45RA- memory CD4+ T cells from PBMCs. These receptors were taken from a human donor with narcolepsy.

The chain joins TRBV12-5 to TRBJ1-1; 9 nucleotides match TRBD1. The CDR3 sequence is 18 residues long. The germline V gene has CDR1 LGHNT and CDR2 FRNRAP. After removal of 5 bases from V and 1 base from J, the junction contained 14 bases not matched to a gene. DNA for the CDR3: TGTGCTAGTGGTCGATGGGATACAGGGGGCAGGAGGAACACTGAAGCTTTCTTT. Encoded protein: CASGRWDTGGRRNTEAFF.

The chain combines TRBV25-1 with TRBJ2-7; possibly TRBD1 for D (6 bases). This CDR3 is built from 12 residues. CDR1 is MGHDK, CDR2 SYGVNS, per germline. V lost 7 bases, J lost 3 bases, and 10 bases lay in between. CDR3 region: CASTKGGYEQYF. The CDR3 DNA follows: TGTGCCAGCACCAAAGGGGGCTACGAGCAGTACTTC.

The gene calls are TRBV7-9 and TRBJ1-1, with D possibly TRBD1 on 6 matching bases. Trimming cost V 4 bases and J 3 bases, with 12 bases left between them. The CDR3 extends over 14 amino acids. The germline gives CDR1 SEHNR, CDR2 FQNEAQ (reference sequence). The CDR3 coding sequence is TGTGCCAGCAGCTGGGGGCTATCGGACACTGAAGCTTTCTTT. It translates to CASSWGLSDTEAFF.

The V and J genes are TRBV19 and TRBJ1-6, with 7 bases fitting TRBD1. Germline lookup yields CDR1 LNHDA and CDR2 SQIVND (reference sequence). V lost 1 base and J lost 9; bases outside the gene matches: 9. CDR3 size: 16 residues. The CDR3 reads CASSIGRTGAASPLHF. The CDR3 DNA reads as TGTGCCAGTAGTATAGGTCGTACAGGGGCAGCTTCACCCCTCCACTTT.

The chain couples TRBV7-3 to TRBJ1-4, with TRBD1 identical over 7 bases. Trimming took 5 bases from V and 8 from J; bases not matched to a gene: 11. The CDR3 sequence is 15 residues long. Germline CDR1 is SGHTA and CDR2 is FQGTGA. The CDR3 region is CASSPTGRGNEKLFF. DNA for the CDR3: TGTGCCAGCAGCCCAACCGGCAGGGGGAACGAAAAACTGTTTTTT.

This chain joins TRBV9 and TRBJ2-7, with D possibly being TRBD1 (5 bases). Germline CDR1 is SGDLS and CDR2 is YYNGEE. Trimming removed 0 bases at V and 2 bases at J, with 9 bases between. The length of the CDR3 is 14 residues. CDR3 in amino acids: CASSVGSGTYEQYF. In DNA, the CDR3 is TGTGCCAGCAGCGTAGGGTCAGGGACCTACGAGCAGTACTTC.

The chain has TRBV7-6 and TRBJ2-1; D perhaps matches TRBD2 (6 bases). The CDR3 has 13 residues. Trimming took off 3 bases at V and 7 bases at J, with 10 bases between the two ends. The germline V gene encodes CDR1 SGHVS and CDR2 FNYEAQ. CDR3 in amino acids: CASSFSRGNEQFF. CDR3 coding DNA: TGTGCCAGCAGCTTTAGTCGGGGGAATGAGCAGTTCTTC.

The J gene is TRBJ1-5, the V gene TRBV3-2. TRBV3-2 is a known pseudogene. The CDR3 is 9 residues long. The CDR3 DNA sequence: TGTGCCAGCAGCCCCGCGCAGCATTTT. It specifies CASSPAQHF.

V and J are TRBV19 and TRBJ1-5; 11 nucleotides agree with TRBD1. V shed 5 bases, J shed 1 base, and the junction held 7 bases outside the gene matches. Germline V gene sequence: CDR1 LNHDA, CDR2 SQIVND (reference sequence). This CDR3 is 17 amino acids long. CDR3 in amino acids: CASSPTGTGGSNQPQHF. DNA of the CDR3: TGTGCCAGTAGTCCCACCGGGACAGGGGGGAGCAATCAGCCCCAGCATTTT.

This clone has more than one count but fewer than ten. The rearrangement uses TRBV5-8 and TRBJ2-7; possibly TRBD1 or TRBD2 for D (6 bases each). Germline CDR1 SGHTS, CDR2 YDEGEE. The CDR3 loop spans 16 amino acids. V lost 0 bases and J 5 bases, leaving 18 bases between the germline ends. The CDR3 DNA sequence: TGTGCCAGCAGCTTGGGGTTCGGGGGCATGAGGGACGAGCAGTACTTC. Its translation: CASSLGFGGMRDEQYF.

This chain links TRBV7-2 with TRBJ2-5, with 8 bases fitting TRBD2. CDR3 length equals 13 residues. J lost 5 bases, V lost 8 bases, and 7 bases had no gene match. From germline, CDR1 is SGHTA and CDR2 FQGNSA. CDR3 DNA: TGTGCCAGCTTGCGGGGGGTTCAGGAGACCCAGTACTTC. Amino acid sequence: CASLRGVQETQYF.

J is TRBJ2-7 and V is TRBV4-1; 8 bases are shared with TRBD1. Germline CDR1 reads MGHRA; CDR2 reads YSYEKL. The CDR3 has 13 amino acids. J lost 7 bases, V lost 3 bases, and 5 bases had no gene match. The CDR3 spells CASSHDRGREQYF. DNA for the CDR3: TGCGCCAGCAGCCATGACAGGGGCCGAGAGCAGTACTTC.

The chain links TRBV6-7 to TRBJ1-2; no clear D. TRBV6-7 is an open reading frame whose function is uncertain. The length of the CDR3 is 15 residues. The germline V and J ends were trimmed by 2 bases and 7 bases, with 17 bases remaining between them. The CDR3 nucleotides read TGTGCCAGCAGTTACCACGGACGGAAACTATGTGGCTACACCTTC. It yields the protein CASSYHGRKLCGYTF.

This clone was recorded only once. The rearrangement uses TRBV7-2 and TRBJ1-2; TRBD1 aligns across 11 bases. Trimming cost V 1 base and J 4 bases; bases outside gene matches: 5. Germline V CDR1 and CDR2: SGHTA, FQGNSA. The CDR3 spans 16 residues. The CDR3 here is CASSLDYGQGAYGYTF. The CDR3 nucleotides read TGTGCCAGCAGCTTAGATTACGGACAGGGGGCCTATGGCTACACCTTC.